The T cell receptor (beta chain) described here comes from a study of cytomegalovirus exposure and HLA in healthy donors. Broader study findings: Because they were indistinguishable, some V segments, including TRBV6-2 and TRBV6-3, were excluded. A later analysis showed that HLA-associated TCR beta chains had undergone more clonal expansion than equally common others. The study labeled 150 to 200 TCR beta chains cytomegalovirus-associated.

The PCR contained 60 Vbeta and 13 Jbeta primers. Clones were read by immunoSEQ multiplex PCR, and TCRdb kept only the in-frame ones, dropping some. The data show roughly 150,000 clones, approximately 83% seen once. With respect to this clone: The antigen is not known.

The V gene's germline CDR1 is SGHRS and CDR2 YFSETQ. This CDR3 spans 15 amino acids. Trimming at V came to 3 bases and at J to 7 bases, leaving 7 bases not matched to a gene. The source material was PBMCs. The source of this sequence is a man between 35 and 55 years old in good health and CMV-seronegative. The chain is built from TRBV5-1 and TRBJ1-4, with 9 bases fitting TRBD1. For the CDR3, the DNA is TGCGCCAGCAGCTGGAATACAGGGGGCGGTGAAAAACTGTTTTTT. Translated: CASSWNTGGGEKLFF.